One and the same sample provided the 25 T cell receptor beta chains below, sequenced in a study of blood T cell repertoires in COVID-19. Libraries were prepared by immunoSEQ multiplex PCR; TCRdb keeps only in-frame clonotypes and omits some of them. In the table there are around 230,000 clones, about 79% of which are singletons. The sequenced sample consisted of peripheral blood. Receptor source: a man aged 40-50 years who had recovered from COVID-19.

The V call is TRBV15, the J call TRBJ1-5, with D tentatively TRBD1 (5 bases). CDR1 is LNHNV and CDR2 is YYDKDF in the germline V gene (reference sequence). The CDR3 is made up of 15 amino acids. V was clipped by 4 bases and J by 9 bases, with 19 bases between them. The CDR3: CATSMGGQGGRPQHF. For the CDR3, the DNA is TGTGCCACCAGCATGGGAGGGCAGGGAGGGCGGCCCCAGCATTTT.

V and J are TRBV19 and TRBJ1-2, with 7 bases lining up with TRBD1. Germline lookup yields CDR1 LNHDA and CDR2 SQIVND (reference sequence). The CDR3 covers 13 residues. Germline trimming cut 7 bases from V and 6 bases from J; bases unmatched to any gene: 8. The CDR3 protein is CASTTRGRDGYTF. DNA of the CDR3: TGTGCCAGTACCACAAGGGGGCGCGATGGCTACACCTTC.

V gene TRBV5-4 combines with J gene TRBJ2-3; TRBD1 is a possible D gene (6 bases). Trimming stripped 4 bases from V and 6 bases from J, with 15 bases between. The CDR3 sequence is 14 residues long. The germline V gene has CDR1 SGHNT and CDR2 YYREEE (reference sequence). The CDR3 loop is CASSENSGDDTQYF. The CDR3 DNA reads TGTGCCAGCAGCGAAAACTCAGGGGATGATACGCAGTATTTT.

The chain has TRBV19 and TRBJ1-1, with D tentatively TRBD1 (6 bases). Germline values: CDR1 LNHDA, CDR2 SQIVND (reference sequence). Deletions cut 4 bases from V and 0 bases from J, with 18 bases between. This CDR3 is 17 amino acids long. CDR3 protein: CASSKTGRQTMNTEAFF. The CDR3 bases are TGTGCCAGTAGTAAAACAGGGCGCCAAACGATGAACACTGAAGCTTTCTTT.

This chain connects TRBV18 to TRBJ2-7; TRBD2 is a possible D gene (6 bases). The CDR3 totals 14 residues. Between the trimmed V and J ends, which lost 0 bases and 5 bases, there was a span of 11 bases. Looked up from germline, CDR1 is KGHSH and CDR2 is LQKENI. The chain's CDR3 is CASSPPAGFNEQYF. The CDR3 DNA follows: TGTGCCAGCTCACCACCGGCGGGGTTCAACGAGCAGTACTTC.

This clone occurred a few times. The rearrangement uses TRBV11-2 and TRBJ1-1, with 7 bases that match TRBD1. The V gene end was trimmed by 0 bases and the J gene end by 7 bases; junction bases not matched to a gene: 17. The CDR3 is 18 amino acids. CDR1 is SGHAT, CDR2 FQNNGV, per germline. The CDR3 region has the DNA TGTGCCAGCAGCTTAGAGTTCGCGAGGGGGCCCCGTCTTGTTGAAGCTTTCTTT. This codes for CASSLEFARGPRLVEAFF.

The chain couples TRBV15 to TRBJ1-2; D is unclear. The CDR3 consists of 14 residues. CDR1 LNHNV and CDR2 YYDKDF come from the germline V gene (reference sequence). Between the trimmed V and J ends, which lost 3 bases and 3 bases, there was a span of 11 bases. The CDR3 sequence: CATSSGVTDYGYTF. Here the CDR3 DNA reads TGTGCCACCAGCAGCGGGGTTACGGACTATGGCTACACCTTC.

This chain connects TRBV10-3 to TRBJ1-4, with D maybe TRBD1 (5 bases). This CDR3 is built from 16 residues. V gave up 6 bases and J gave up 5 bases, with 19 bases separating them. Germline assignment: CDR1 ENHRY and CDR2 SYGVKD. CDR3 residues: CAISSPDQGGNEKLFF. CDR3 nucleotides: TGTGCCATCAGCTCCCCCGATCAGGGTGGGAATGAAAAACTGTTTTTT.

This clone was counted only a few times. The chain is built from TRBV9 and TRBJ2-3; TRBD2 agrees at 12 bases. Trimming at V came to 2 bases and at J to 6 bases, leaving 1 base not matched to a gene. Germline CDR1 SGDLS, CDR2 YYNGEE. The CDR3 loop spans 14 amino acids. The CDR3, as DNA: TGTGCCAGCAGCGTCACTAGCGGGGGGGATACGCAGTATTTT. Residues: CASSVTSGGDTQYF.

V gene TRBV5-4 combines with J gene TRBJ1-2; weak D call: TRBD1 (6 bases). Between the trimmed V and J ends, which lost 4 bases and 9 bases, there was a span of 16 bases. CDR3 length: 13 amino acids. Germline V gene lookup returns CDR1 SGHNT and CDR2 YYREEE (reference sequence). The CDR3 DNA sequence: TGTGCCAGCAGCCCCTACACAGGGATAAGCTACACCTTC. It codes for CASSPYTGISYTF.

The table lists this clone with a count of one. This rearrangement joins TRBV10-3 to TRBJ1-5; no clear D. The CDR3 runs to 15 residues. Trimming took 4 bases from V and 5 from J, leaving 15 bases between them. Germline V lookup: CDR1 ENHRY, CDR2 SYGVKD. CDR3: CAISGQYGGDQPQHF. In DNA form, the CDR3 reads TGTGCCATCAGTGGTCAGTACGGCGGGGATCAGCCCCAGCATTTT.

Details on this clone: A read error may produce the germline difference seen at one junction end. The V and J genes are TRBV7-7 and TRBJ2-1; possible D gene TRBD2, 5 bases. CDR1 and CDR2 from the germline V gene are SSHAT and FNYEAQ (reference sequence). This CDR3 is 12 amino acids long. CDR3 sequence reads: CASSESGGAMFF. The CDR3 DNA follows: TGTGCTAGCAGCGAGAGCGGAGGCGCTATGTTCTTC.

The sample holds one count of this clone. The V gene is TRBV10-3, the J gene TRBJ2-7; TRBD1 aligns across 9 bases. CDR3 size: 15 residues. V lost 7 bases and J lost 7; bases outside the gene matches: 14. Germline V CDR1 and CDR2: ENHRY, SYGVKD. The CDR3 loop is CAITAGTGRALEQYF. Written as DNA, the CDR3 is TGTGCCATCACCGCAGGGACAGGGAGGGCGTTGGAGCAGTACTTC.

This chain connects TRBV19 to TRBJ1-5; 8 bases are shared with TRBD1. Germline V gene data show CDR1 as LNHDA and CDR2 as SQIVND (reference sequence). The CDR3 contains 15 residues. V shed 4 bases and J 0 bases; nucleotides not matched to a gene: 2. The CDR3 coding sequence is TGTGCCAGTAGTAGGGGACAGGCTAGCAATCAGCCCCAGCATTTT. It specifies CASSRGQASNQPQHF.

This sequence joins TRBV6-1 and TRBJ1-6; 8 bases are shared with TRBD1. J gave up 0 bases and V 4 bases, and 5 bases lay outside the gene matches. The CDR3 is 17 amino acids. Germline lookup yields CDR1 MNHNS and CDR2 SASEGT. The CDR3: CASSVNRGSSYNSPLHF. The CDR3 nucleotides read TGTGCCAGCAGTGTCAACAGGGGGAGCTCCTATAATTCACCCCTCCACTTT.

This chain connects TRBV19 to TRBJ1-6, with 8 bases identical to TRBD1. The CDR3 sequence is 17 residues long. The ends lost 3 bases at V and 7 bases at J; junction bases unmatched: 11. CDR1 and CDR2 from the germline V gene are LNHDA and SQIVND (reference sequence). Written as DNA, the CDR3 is TGTGCCAGTAGTATGCCCCGTGACAGGGGAGGAAATTCACCCCTCCACTTT. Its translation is CASSMPRDRGGNSPLHF.

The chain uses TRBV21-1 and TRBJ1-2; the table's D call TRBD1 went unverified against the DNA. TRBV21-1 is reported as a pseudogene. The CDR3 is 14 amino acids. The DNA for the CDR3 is TGTGCCAGCAGCACACCAGGGGGAAGAGATGGCTACACCTTC. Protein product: CASSTPGGRDGYTF.

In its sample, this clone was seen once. CDR3 DNA sequence: TGCGCCAGCAGCTTGGTGTCAGGGGTGCAAGAGACCCAGTACTTC. It translates to CASSLVSGVQETQYF. The rearrangement uses TRBV5-1 and TRBJ2-5; weak D call: TRBD1 (6 bases). V lost 0 bases to trimming and J lost 2 bases, with 11 bases between them. This CDR3 spans 15 amino acids. The germline CDR1 and CDR2 sequences are SGHRS and YFSETQ.

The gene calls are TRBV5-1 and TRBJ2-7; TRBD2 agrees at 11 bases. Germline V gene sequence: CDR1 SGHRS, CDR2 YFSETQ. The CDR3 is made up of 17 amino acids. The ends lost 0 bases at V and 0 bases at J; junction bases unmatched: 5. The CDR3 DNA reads TGCGCCAGCAGCTTGGCCGGACTAGCGGGTCTCTCCTACGAGCAGTACTTC. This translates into CASSLAGLAGLSYEQYF.

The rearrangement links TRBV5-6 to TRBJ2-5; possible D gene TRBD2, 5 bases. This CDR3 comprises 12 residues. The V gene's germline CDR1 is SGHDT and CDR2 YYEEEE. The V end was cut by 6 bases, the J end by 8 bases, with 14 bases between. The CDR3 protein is CASTLEGDTQYF. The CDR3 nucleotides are TGTGCCAGCACCTTAGAGGGTGATACCCAGTACTTC.

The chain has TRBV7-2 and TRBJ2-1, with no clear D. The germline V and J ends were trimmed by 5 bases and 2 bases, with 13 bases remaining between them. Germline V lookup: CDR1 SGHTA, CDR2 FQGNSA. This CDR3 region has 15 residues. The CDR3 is CASSTAGGPYNEQFF. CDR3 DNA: TGTGCCAGCAGCACCGCTGGCGGTCCCTACAATGAGCAGTTCTTC.

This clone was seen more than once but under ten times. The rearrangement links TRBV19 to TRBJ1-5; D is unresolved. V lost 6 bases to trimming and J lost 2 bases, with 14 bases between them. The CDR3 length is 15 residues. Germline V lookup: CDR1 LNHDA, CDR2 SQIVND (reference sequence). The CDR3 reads CASSPVFGGNQPQHF. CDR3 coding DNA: TGTGCCAGTAGCCCGGTGTTCGGTGGCAATCAGCCCCAGCATTTT.

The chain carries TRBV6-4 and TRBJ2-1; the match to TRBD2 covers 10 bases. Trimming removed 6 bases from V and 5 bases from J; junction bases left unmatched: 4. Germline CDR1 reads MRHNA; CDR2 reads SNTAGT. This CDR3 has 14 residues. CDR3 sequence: CASRRTSGNNEQFF. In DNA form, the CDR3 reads TGTGCCAGCAGGCGGACTAGCGGTAACAATGAGCAGTTCTTC.

The CDR3 protein is CASSLDGPSRGGQETQYF. The CDR3 region has the DNA TGTGCCAGCAGCTTAGATGGCCCGTCGCGGGGGGGCCAAGAGACCCAGTACTTC. This chain uses TRBV11-3 with TRBJ2-5; TRBD2 matches 9 bases. This CDR3 has 18 residues. In germline, CDR1 is SGHNT, CDR2 YENEEA. J was trimmed by 1 base and V by 0 bases; bases with no gene match: 9.

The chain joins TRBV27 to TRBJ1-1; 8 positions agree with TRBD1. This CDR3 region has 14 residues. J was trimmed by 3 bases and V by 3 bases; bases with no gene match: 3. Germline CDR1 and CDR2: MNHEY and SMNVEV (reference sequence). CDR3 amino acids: CASSFAGGYTEAFF. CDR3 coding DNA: TGTGCCAGCAGTTTCGCAGGGGGCTACACTGAAGCTTTCTTT.